The 9 T cell receptor beta chains presented below share a single source sample, sequenced in a study of human T cells and chemical hapten exposure. TCRdb fed the RACE reads into MiXCR, producing one record per CDR3 protein. The table lists 95,000 or so distinct CDR3 sequences, over 9.5% of them singletons. Time point of the sample: patch test 2, 6 weeks after DPC sensitization. The treatment: therapeutic diphenylcyclopropenone sensitization with weekly scalp DPC. The sample was whole blood, taken in connection with sensitization to the hapten diphenylcyclopropenone (DPC). The receptors stem from a woman in her 40s with alopecia areata. Some clones in this sample may be carry-over from other donors' samples.

The J gene is TRBJ1-4, the V gene TRBV7-9, with 7 bases lining up with TRBD1. V lost 5 bases to trimming and J lost 2 bases; unmatched junction nucleotides: 5. This CDR3 region has 15 residues. Germline V gene data show CDR1 as SEHNR and CDR2 as FQNEAQ (reference sequence). The CDR3 nucleotides read TGTGCCAGCAGCCCCACAGGGGATACTAATGAAAAACTGTTTTTT. It specifies CASSPTGDTNEKLFF.

This clonotype was seen a few times. V usage is TRBV12-3 or TRBV12-4 and J usage is TRBJ1-2; D remains unclear. The V end lost 6 bases, the J end lost 4 bases, and 18 bases lay between the germline ends. The CDR3 is made up of 15 amino acids. CDR3 in DNA: TGTGCCAGCAGCCCGGCCATCGTTTGGGGCTATGGCTACACCTTC. It encodes CASSPAIVWGYGYTF.

The chain uses TRBV2 and TRBJ1-6; D is undetermined. CDR1 and CDR2 from the germline V gene are SNHLY and FYNNEI. This CDR3 has 13 amino acids. V was cut by 4 bases and J by 10 bases, with 11 bases left in between. The CDR3 here is CASSGWPRSPLHF. CDR3 nucleotide sequence: TGTGCCAGCAGTGGGTGGCCCCGGTCACCCCTCCACTTT.

The gene calls are TRBV6-5 and TRBJ2-1, with 10 bases matching TRBD2. This CDR3 is 15 amino acids long. V was clipped by 1 base and J by 6 bases; unmatched bases: 3. Germline-derived CDR1 and CDR2 are MNHEY and SVGAGI. The CDR3, as DNA: TGTGCCAGCAGTTACTGGGCTAGCGGGAGCAATGAGCAGTTCTTC. Residues: CASSYWASGSNEQFF.

This clonotype has at least ten counts. The chain links TRBV7-8 to TRBJ2-1; D might be TRBD2 (5 bases). The CDR3 contains 13 residues. V lost 6 bases and J lost 2, with 8 bases in between. Germline V gene data show CDR1 as SGHVS and CDR2 as FQNEAQ. In DNA form, the CDR3 reads TGTGCCAGCAGGCTCGGGACCTACAATGAGCAGTTCTTC. The encoded protein is CASRLGTYNEQFF.

The chain joins TRBV27 to TRBJ2-2, with D possibly being TRBD1 (6 bases). Germline CDR1 and CDR2: MNHEY and SMNVEV (reference sequence). V lost 8 bases and J lost 7, with 23 bases in between. This CDR3 contains 16 residues. The CDR3 here is CASRQGQTILVGELFF. The CDR3 nucleotides are TGTGCCAGCCGACAAGGACAGACCATTCTGGTCGGGGAGCTGTTTTTT.

This clonotype has only a few counts. The J gene is TRBJ2-7, the V gene TRBV11-3; TRBD2 aligns across 12 bases. V was clipped by 5 bases and J by 4 bases; unmatched bases: 3. The CDR3 is 14 residues long. Germline CDR1 SGHNT, CDR2 YENEEA. CDR3 sequence reads: CASSKGLAGYEQYF. The CDR3 nucleotides are TGTGCCAGCAGCAAAGGACTAGCGGGGTACGAGCAGTACTTC.

This clonotype showed up many times. One junction end does not reproduce the germline sequence, and a read error may be involved. The rearrangement links TRBV11-2 to TRBJ1-3, with TRBD1 as a possible D gene (5 bases). The length of the CDR3 is 16 residues. In germline, CDR1 is SGHAT, CDR2 FQNNGV. DNA of the CDR3: TGTGCCAGCAGCCCACGACCCAGGGCCTCTGAAAACACCATATATTTT. As protein: CASSPRPRASENTIYF.

This clonotype occurred many times. The chain combines TRBV19 with TRBJ2-5; 13 bases align to TRBD2. Germline loops: CDR1 LNHDA, CDR2 SQIVND (reference sequence). The CDR3 loop spans 16 amino acids. The trim removed 7 bases at V and 6 bases at J, leaving 11 bases unmatched. CDR3 amino acids: CASTPRTSGSLKTQYF. CDR3 DNA sequence: TGTGCCAGTACCCCTAGGACTAGCGGGAGTCTAAAGACCCAGTACTTC.